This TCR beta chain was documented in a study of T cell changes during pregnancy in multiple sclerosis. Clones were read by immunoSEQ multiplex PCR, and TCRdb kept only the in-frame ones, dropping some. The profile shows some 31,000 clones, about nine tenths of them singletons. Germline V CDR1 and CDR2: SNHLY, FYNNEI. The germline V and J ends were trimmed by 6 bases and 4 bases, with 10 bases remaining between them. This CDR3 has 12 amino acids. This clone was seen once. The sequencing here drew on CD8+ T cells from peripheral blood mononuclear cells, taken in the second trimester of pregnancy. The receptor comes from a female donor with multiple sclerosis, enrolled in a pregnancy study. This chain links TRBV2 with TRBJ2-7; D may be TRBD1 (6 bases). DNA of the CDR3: TGTGCCAGCAGATCTCAGGGGTACGAGCAGTACTTC. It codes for CASRSQGYEQYF.